This T cell receptor (beta chain) was found in a study of shared clonotypes between healthy human individuals. Findings and limits, study-wide: Against clonotypes common to all four donors, non-shared ones had lower generation probabilities. Incomplete sequencing of sorted subsets was indicated by rarefaction despite large depth.

In germline, CDR1 is GTSNPN, CDR2 SVGIG (reference sequence). V trimming: 2 bases; J trimming: 2 bases; junction bases outside the gene matches: 12. This CDR3 spans 16 amino acids. Sequenced by immunoSEQ multiplex PCR; TCRdb stores in-frame clones only, minus some. This sample has fewer than 1.8 million clones, with approximately 98.5% found just once. In the case of this clone: As yet, its antigen is unknown.

Sequencing was done on a sample of naive CD4+ T cells sorted from blood. Subset meaning: CD45RA+ positively selected. J is TRBJ2-7 and V is TRBV30, with 7 bases aligning to TRBD2. This sequence was found in a man under 40 in good health. This CDR3 reads CAWSTLAAHGTYEQYF. The CDR3 bases are TGTGCCTGGAGTACCCTAGCGGCACATGGGACCTACGAGCAGTACTTC.